This T cell receptor (beta chain) originates from a study of beta chain features in type 1 diabetes. Background on the study: Similarity in age, gender and cell yields was seen between patients and healthy donors.

With V trimmed by 1 base and J by 0 bases, 3 bases remained unmatched. CDR1 and CDR2 from the germline V gene are SGHNT and YYREEE (reference sequence). The CDR3 is 16 amino acids. The authors sorted CD4+ naive, central memory, regulatory and stem cell-like memory cells via CD45RO/CCR7/CD25/CD127/CD95/CD27. Study-level findings and limits: cDNA-based sequencing might over-represent cells highly expressing TCR. Patients showed naive, central memory and Treg TCRB repertoires that appeared more similar than those of healthy donors. A moderate, significant TCRB CDR3 shortening appeared in type 1 diabetes across four CD4+ subsets.

Worth noting for this clone: Its target is not known.

The sequenced template was cDNA made from the entire isolated RNA. Generated by immunoSEQ multiplex PCR, the TCRdb table keeps only in-frame clones and is missing some. The table shows 120,000 or so clones, with approximately 15% occurring only once. This chain uses TRBV5-4 with TRBJ2-3; TRBD2 matches at 9 bases. The receptor was derived from a man younger than 30 with type 1 diabetes. The sample was central memory CD4+ T cells from blood. This CDR3 is CASSLRTSASTDTQYF. The CDR3 region has the DNA TGTGCCAGCAGCTTGCGGACTAGCGCTAGCACAGATACGCAGTATTTT.